This T cell receptor (beta chain) was sequenced during a study of PD-1 blockade in classical Hodgkin lymphoma. The CDR3 runs to 13 residues. The germline V gene has CDR1 SGHNT and CDR2 YENEEA. Trimming shortened V by 2 bases and J by 6 bases, and 11 bases separated the two germline ends. There was relapse after autologous stem cell transplantation in every patient, and there was variation in brentuximab vedotin exposure. Clones were read by immunoSEQ multiplex PCR, and TCRdb kept only the in-frame ones, dropping some. Counted here are around 99,000 clones, roughly 79% occurring once; the ten biggest clones make up approximately 15%.

This chain connects TRBV11-3 to TRBJ2-7; D might be TRBD1 (5 bases). The receptor's source is a human donor with classical Hodgkin lymphoma. The sample consisted of peripheral blood mononuclear cells (PBMCs), taken before the second cycle of nivolumab. DNA for the CDR3: TGTGCCAGCAGCTTAAGGCAGGGCGGCGAGCAGTACTTC. Translation gives CASSLRQGGEQYF.